The 27 T cell receptor beta chains below were found in one sample sequenced in a study of cytomegalovirus exposure and HLA in healthy donors. 13 Jbeta primers and 60 Vbeta primers were used for the PCR. Here immunoSEQ multiplex PCR was the method, and the copy in TCRdb shows in-frame clones only, minus some. The sample consists of 160,000 or so clones, 75% to 85% of them appearing once. The material sequenced was PBMCs. These receptor sequences come from a woman aged 18-29 years in good health and CMV-seropositive.

The V call is TRBV6-5, the J call TRBJ1-2, with a tentative D call TRBD1 (5 bases). This CDR3 spans 15 amino acids. CDR1 and CDR2 from the germline V gene are MNHEY and SVGAGI. Trimming cost V 8 bases and J 1 base, with 17 bases left between them. In DNA form, the CDR3 reads TGTGCCAGCGACACCGGGGGGGTCCTTAACTATGGCTACACCTTC. Amino acid sequence: CASDTGGVLNYGYTF.

The V and J genes are TRBV5-6 and TRBJ2-5, with 11 bases fitting TRBD1. The CDR3 runs to 16 residues. V shed 4 bases and J 4 bases; nucleotides not matched to a gene: 9. Germline assignment: CDR1 SGHDT and CDR2 YYEEEE. The CDR3: CASSLDRGRIGETQYF. In DNA form, the CDR3 reads TGTGCCAGCAGCCTGGACAGGGGGCGCATAGGAGAGACCCAGTACTTC.

This sequence joins TRBV19 and TRBJ1-5; maybe TRBD1 (5 bases). Germline lookup yields CDR1 LNHDA and CDR2 SQIVND (reference sequence). This CDR3 contains 14 residues. V shed 3 bases and J shed 1 base, with 7 bases lying between them. The CDR3 nucleotides read TGTGCCAGTAGTATTAGGGGCAGCAATCAGCCCCAGCATTTT. Its protein product is CASSIRGSNQPQHF.

The chain combines TRBV9 with TRBJ1-1; 7 bases fit TRBD1. The CDR3 runs to 13 residues. With V trimmed by 3 bases and J by 3 bases, 2 bases remained unmatched. The V gene's germline CDR1 is SGDLS and CDR2 YYNGEE. CDR3 sequence (DNA): TGTGCCAGCAGCGCCGGACAGGACACTGAAGCTTTCTTT. Its translation is CASSAGQDTEAFF.

In this sample, this clone turned up a few times. The chain couples TRBV9 to TRBJ1-6, with 9 positions matching TRBD1. With 3 bases clipped from V and 7 bases from J, the junction kept 11 bases outside the gene matches. The CDR3 covers 17 residues. The germline V gene encodes CDR1 SGDLS and CDR2 YYNGEE. The CDR3: CASSARSYRGLNSPLHF. The CDR3 bases are TGTGCCAGCAGCGCCCGTTCTTACAGGGGGCTAAATTCACCCCTCCACTTT. Full variable domain (outside the CDR3, taken from reference TRBV9 and TRBJ1-6): DSGVTQTPKHLITATGQRVTLRCSPRSGDLSVYWYQQSLDQGLQFLIQYYNGEERAKGNILERFSAQQFPDLHSELNLSSLELGDSALYFCASSARSYRGLNSPLHFGNGTRLTVT.

On this clone: Relative to the germline gene, one junction end is altered; a read error may explain this. This sequence joins TRBV14 and TRBJ2-7, with 8 nucleotides matching TRBD2. The CDR3 totals 17 residues. Looked up from germline, CDR1 is SGHDN and CDR2 is FVKESK. CDR3 in DNA: TGTGCCAGCAGCCAATTCCTTACGGGGGGGGAAGCCTACGAACAGTACTTC. Its protein is CASSQFLTGGEAYEQYF.

In its sample, this clone was seen once. The J gene is TRBJ2-7, the V gene TRBV27, with D unclear. V lost 2 bases and J 3 bases, leaving 14 bases between the germline ends. The length of the CDR3 is 15 residues. CDR1 is MNHEY, CDR2 SMNVEV, per germline (reference sequence). The CDR3 coding sequence is TGTGCCAGCAGTTTAGGGCCAGCCTCTGTCTACGAGCAGTACTTC. Translating it yields CASSLGPASVYEQYF.

V gene TRBV6-5 combines with J gene TRBJ1-3; 10 nucleotides align to TRBD1. This CDR3 comprises 14 residues. V was clipped by 2 bases and J by 7 bases; unmatched bases: 2. Germline V gives CDR1 MNHEY, CDR2 SVGAGI. CDR3 residues: CASSYGGQGNTIYF. The CDR3 DNA sequence: TGTGCCAGCAGTTACGGGGGACAGGGGAACACCATATATTTT.

The rearrangement uses TRBV13 and TRBJ2-2; a possible D gene is TRBD2 (5 bases). CDR3 length equals 13 residues. Germline V gives CDR1 PRHDT, CDR2 FYEKMQ (reference sequence). V was cut by 3 bases and J by 9 bases, with 11 bases left in between. The CDR3 DNA is TGTGCCAGCAGCTTCCCGGACTCCCGGGAGCTGTTTTTT. Protein sequence: CASSFPDSRELFF.

This rearrangement joins TRBV9 to TRBJ2-7, with D tentatively TRBD2 (6 bases). This CDR3 spans 16 amino acids. V was cut by 0 bases and J by 2 bases, with 15 bases left in between. Germline CDR1 and CDR2: SGDLS and YYNGEE. The chain's CDR3 is CASSVAGDWGTYEQYF. The CDR3 DNA sequence: TGTGCCAGCAGCGTAGCGGGGGACTGGGGGACCTACGAGCAGTACTTC.

This clone has more than one count but fewer than ten. V and J are TRBV7-8 and TRBJ1-2; TRBD1 matches at 8 bases. The CDR3 extends over 15 amino acids. Germline V lookup: CDR1 SGHVS, CDR2 FQNEAQ. Germline trimming cut 5 bases from V and 1 base from J; bases unmatched to any gene: 6. CDR3 sequence reads: CASSTRTGRNYGYTF. The CDR3, as DNA: TGTGCCAGCAGCACCCGGACAGGGCGTAACTATGGCTACACCTTC.

This chain connects TRBV7-9 to TRBJ2-7; 10 bases line up with TRBD1. This CDR3 is 15 amino acids long. Germline CDR1 is SEHNR and CDR2 is FQNEAQ (reference sequence). V lost 3 bases and J lost 7; bases outside the gene matches: 9. The CDR3 region has the DNA TGTGCCAGCAGCTTCGCGACAGGGGGCTTGAAGGAGCAGTACTTC. Translating it yields CASSFATGGLKEQYF.

This sequence joins TRBV6-4 and TRBJ2-5; possibly TRBD1 for D (6 bases). The germline gives CDR1 MRHNA, CDR2 SNTAGT. The CDR3 loop spans 13 amino acids. The V end was cut by 6 bases, the J end by 4 bases, with 12 bases between. The CDR3 DNA reads as TGTGCCAGCAGGAAACAGGGCCGAGAGACCCAGTACTTC. Translating gives CASRKQGRETQYF.

J is TRBJ1-1 and V is TRBV30; D is possibly TRBD1 (6 bases). The V gene lost 7 bases and the J gene lost 0 bases, with 12 bases spanning the gap. In germline, CDR1 is GTSNPN, CDR2 SVGIG (reference sequence). The CDR3 sequence is 13 residues long. The CDR3 DNA reads TGTGCCTCGGACAGAAAGTTGAACACTGAAGCTTTCTTT. It encodes CASDRKLNTEAFF.

The chain joins TRBV18 to TRBJ1-1, with 7 bases matching TRBD1. Germline V gene sequence: CDR1 KGHSH, CDR2 LQKENI. The CDR3 covers 13 residues. Trimming at V came to 8 bases and at J to 6 bases, leaving 9 bases not matched to a gene. The CDR3 reads CASLTSQGAEAFF. The CDR3, as DNA: TGTGCCAGCCTTACGTCGCAGGGGGCTGAAGCTTTCTTT.

In this sample, this clone turned up a few times. The V call is TRBV9, the J call TRBJ2-7, with 8 bases aligning to TRBD1. CDR1 and CDR2 (germline): SGDLS, YYNGEE. The J segment lost 3 bases and the V segment lost 0 bases, leaving 5 bases of the junction unmatched. The CDR3 covers 15 residues. The CDR3 here is CASSVGGTGNYEQYF. The CDR3 DNA follows: TGTGCCAGCAGCGTAGGCGGGACAGGTAACTACGAGCAGTACTTC.

This clone was observed a few times. The DNA of the CDR3 is TGTGCCAGCAGCCCTGACAGGGACAATGAGCAGTTCTTC. Translated: CASSPDRDNEQFF. V is TRBV7-7 and J is TRBJ2-1; the match to TRBD1 covers 7 bases. J gave up 5 bases and V 5 bases, and 3 bases lay outside the gene matches. The germline CDR1 and CDR2 sequences are SSHAT and FNYEAQ (reference sequence). The CDR3 totals 13 residues.

The V and J genes are TRBV11-3 and TRBJ2-7, with TRBD1 matching 8 bases. V was pared by 0 bases and J by 5 bases, with 6 bases of the junction left unmatched. Germline V gives CDR1 SGHNT, CDR2 YENEEA. The CDR3 consists of 15 residues. The DNA for the CDR3 is TGTGCCAGCAGCTTAGATGGCCACAGGGGGGACGAGCAGTACTTC. This encodes CASSLDGHRGDEQYF.

The chain employs TRBV11-3 and TRBJ2-7, with TRBD1 identical over 8 bases. CDR1 is SGHNT and CDR2 is YENEEA in the germline V gene. The CDR3 runs to 15 residues. Trimming removed 1 base from V and 9 bases from J; junction bases left unmatched: 11. CDR3 sequence (DNA): TGTGCCAGCAGCTTAGGGGCGGCGACAGGGGATCGGCAGTACTTC. It codes for CASSLGAATGDRQYF.

The chain couples TRBV15 to TRBJ2-7; maybe TRBD1 (6 bases). Germline V gives CDR1 LNHNV, CDR2 YYDKDF (reference sequence). V lost 0 bases to trimming and J lost 7 bases, with 10 bases between them. There are 13 residues in the CDR3. The CDR3 nucleotides read TGTGCCACCAGCAGAGATACACAGGGAGAGCAGTACTTC. The encoded protein is CATSRDTQGEQYF.

In regard to this clone: The sample carries other DNA sequences with the same CDR3. The chain links TRBV5-1 to TRBJ2-2; 7 positions agree with TRBD1. The V gene end was trimmed by 5 bases and the J gene end by 2 bases; junction bases not matched to a gene: 6. Germline V gene sequence: CDR1 SGHRS, CDR2 YFSETQ. This CDR3 has 15 amino acids. CDR3 bases: TGCGCCAGCAGACTGACAGGGAGTAACACCGGGGAGCTGTTTTTT. Translating gives CASRLTGSNTGELFF.

This chain joins TRBV11-1 and TRBJ1-2; no clear D gene. V gave up 5 bases and J gave up 6 bases, with 19 bases separating them. The CDR3 is made up of 15 amino acids. The germline CDR1 and CDR2 sequences are SGHAT and FQDESV (reference sequence). CDR3 DNA sequence: TGTGCCAGCAGCGTTAGAGATCAGGATATTAATGGCTACACCTTC. Translation: CASSVRDQDINGYTF.

This chain joins TRBV15 and TRBJ1-4; D gene uncertain. V lost 1 base, J lost 6 bases, and 15 bases lay in between. The CDR3 consists of 16 residues. Germline V CDR1 and CDR2: LNHNV, YYDKDF (reference sequence). The CDR3 protein is CATSRGDYGVYEKLFF. The DNA for the CDR3 is TGTGCCACCAGCAGAGGGGATTACGGGGTGTATGAAAAACTGTTTTTT.

This chain connects TRBV6-1 to TRBJ2-5, with TRBD2 matching 8 bases. This CDR3 comprises 14 residues. Germline V gene lookup returns CDR1 MNHNS and CDR2 SASEGT. V lost 6 bases, J lost 5 bases, and 8 bases stayed unmatched. CDR3 region: CASRIAGGFETQYF. As DNA, the CDR3 is TGTGCCAGCAGAATTGCGGGGGGTTTCGAGACCCAGTACTTC.

V usage is TRBV27 and J usage is TRBJ1-2, with D perhaps matching TRBD1 (5 bases). The length of the CDR3 is 15 residues. V lost 0 bases to trimming and J lost 4 bases, with 12 bases between them. Germline V gene lookup returns CDR1 MNHEY and CDR2 SMNVEV (reference sequence). The CDR3 DNA reads as TGTGCCAGCAGTTTATCGATGGGGCCCCTCTATGGCTACACCTTC. Translation gives CASSLSMGPLYGYTF.

This clone showed up just once. This rearrangement joins TRBV12-5 to TRBJ2-7, with D possibly TRBD1 on 6 matching bases. V was clipped by 5 bases and J by 2 bases, with 16 bases between them. From germline, CDR1 is LGHNT and CDR2 FRNRAP. This CDR3 spans 15 amino acids. This CDR3 reads CASGAPQGHPYEQYF. For the CDR3, the DNA is TGTGCTAGTGGTGCCCCTCAGGGACATCCCTACGAGCAGTACTTC.

J is TRBJ2-3 and V is TRBV29-1, with TRBD2 identical over 9 bases. The germline V gene has CDR1 SQVTM and CDR2 ANQGSEA. The J segment lost 6 bases and the V segment lost 0 bases, leaving 7 bases of the junction unmatched. This CDR3 spans 15 amino acids. CDR3 loop: CSVEERSGGPDTQYF. The CDR3 DNA reads as TGCAGCGTTGAAGAGAGGAGCGGGGGGCCGGATACGCAGTATTTT.